Each of the 5 T cell receptor beta chains below was sequenced from the same sample in a study of T cell repertoires in cytomegalovirus infection. Which antigens these TCRs recognize remains unknown. TCRdb re-analysed the reads in MiXCR, keeping a single row per CDR3 protein. In the table there are around 78,000 distinct CDR3 sequences, roughly a quarter of which are singletons. The sequenced sample was CD8+ T cells from cultured PBMCs, obtained from culture after CMV antigen stimulation. These receptors all come from a human donor in good health (CMV status not recorded). Some clones in this sample may be carry-over from other donors' samples.

The chain joins TRBV11-3 to TRBJ1-5; no reliable D call. The CDR3 has 22 amino acids. CDR1 and CDR2 (germline): SGHNT, YENEEA. V shed 0 bases and J shed 4 bases, with 31 bases lying between them. The CDR3 DNA follows: TGTGCCAGCAGCTTAGATCTCGCATCCCACCGGACCCCCGGTTCACCGAATCAGCCCCAGCATTTT. Its protein product is CASSLDLASHRTPGSPNQPQHF.

The sample holds a few counts of this clonotype. The J gene is TRBJ2-7, the V gene TRBV12-3 or TRBV12-4, with 7 bases lining up with TRBD2. There are 15 residues in the CDR3. Unmatched junction bases numbered 4, after V lost 0 bases and J lost 2 bases. The CDR3, as DNA: TGTGCCAGCAGTTTAGCGCGCGGACTAGCCTACGAGCAGTACTTC. This codes for CASSLARGLAYEQYF.

This clonotype was found a few times. The chain employs TRBV6-2 or TRBV6-3 and TRBJ2-1; 12 nucleotides agree with TRBD2. The junction had 3 bases not matched to a gene; V was cut back by 0 bases and J by 6 bases. The CDR3 is 16 amino acids. Germline CDR1 and CDR2: MNHEY and SVGEGT. The CDR3 spells CASSYSPSGGANEQFF. CDR3 coding DNA: TGTGCCAGCAGTTACTCACCTAGCGGGGGGGCCAATGAGCAGTTCTTC.

The J gene is TRBJ2-7, the V gene TRBV7-8; D may be TRBD1 (6 bases). The V end lost 2 bases, the J end lost 0 bases, and 11 bases lay between the germline ends. CDR3 length: 15 residues. CDR1 and CDR2 from the germline V gene are SGHVS and FQNEAQ. The CDR3 bases are TGTGCCAGCAGCTTACTGGACAGCTTCTCCTACGAGCAGTACTTC. Translating it yields CASSLLDSFSYEQYF.

As concerns this clonotype: One end of the junction is discordant with germline, which a read error may explain. The chain carries TRBV5-3 and TRBJ1-5; 9 positions agree with TRBD1. TRBV5-3 is identified as an open reading frame with a role that is uncertain. The CDR3 is 18 residues long. CDR3 in amino acids: CASSLSGTGIYSNQPQHF. DNA of the CDR3: TGTGCCAGCAGCTTGTCGGGGACAGGGATTTATAGCAATCAGCCCCAGCATTTT.